The 20 T cell receptor beta chains given below trace back to one sample, sequenced in a study of CD8 T cells in Susac syndrome. RNA amounts of roughly 0.45 to 1 ug underwent reverse transcription with random hexamers. TCRdb used MiXCR to reprocess the immunoSEQ multiplex PCR reads, holding one entry per CDR3 protein. Of approximately 75,000 distinct CDR3 sequences in the sample, approximately 95% were seen once. The sequencing input was CD8+ T cells from PBMCs. These receptors all come from a human donor in good health.

The chain joins TRBV3-1 to TRBJ2-7; D uncertain. The germline gives CDR1 LGHDT, CDR2 YNNKEL (reference sequence). The CDR3 length is 13 residues. Trimming took off 0 bases at V and 2 bases at J, with 5 bases between the two ends. The CDR3 spells CASSQDWAYEQYF. DNA of the CDR3: TGTGCCAGCAGCCAAGATTGGGCCTACGAGCAGTACTTC.

This chain uses TRBV7-2 with TRBJ2-3; D gene unclear. This CDR3 is 17 amino acids long. V gave up 5 bases and J gave up 2 bases, with 20 bases separating them. Germline assignment: CDR1 SGHTA and CDR2 FQGNSA. The CDR3 DNA reads as TGTGCCAGCAGCCCCCGACCCCGGGCGGTCAACACAGATACGCAGTATTTT. Amino acid sequence: CASSPRPRAVNTDTQYF.

The rearrangement joins TRBV30 to TRBJ1-1; D not certain. V was shortened by 2 bases and J by 0 bases, with 10 bases between the two germline ends. Germline CDR1 reads GTSNPN; CDR2 reads SVGIG (reference sequence). The CDR3 loop spans 14 amino acids. The DNA for the CDR3 is TGTGCCTGGAGTAAGGGATTGATGAACACTGAAGCTTTCTTT. Its protein product is CAWSKGLMNTEAFF.

The chain employs TRBV5-1 and TRBJ2-2; D not certain. This CDR3 contains 13 residues. The germline gives CDR1 SGHRS, CDR2 YFSETQ. The V end was cut by 3 bases, the J end by 0 bases, with 3 bases between. DNA of the CDR3: TGCGCCAGCAGCTGTGCGAACACCGGGGAGCTGTTTTTT. Translation gives CASSCANTGELFF.

The CDR3 DNA follows: TGTGCCAGCAGCTTGGGAGCGGGGGAGAGCTACGAGCAGTACTTC. Translated: CASSLGAGESYEQYF. This chain joins TRBV7-3 and TRBJ2-7; TRBD2 matches 8 bases. V shed 3 bases, J shed 3 bases, and the junction held 7 bases outside the gene matches. The V gene's germline CDR1 is SGHTA and CDR2 FQGTGA. CDR3 length: 15 amino acids.

V and J are TRBV27 and TRBJ2-7, with a tentative D call TRBD2 (6 bases). The CDR3 is 14 amino acids. Germline CDR1 reads MNHEY; CDR2 reads SMNVEV (reference sequence). The V gene lost 6 bases and the J gene lost 2 bases, with 14 bases spanning the gap. In nucleotides, the CDR3 is TGTGCCAGCAGCTTCGGAGGGGTCCCCTACGAGCAGTACGTC. It encodes CASSFGGVPYEQYV.

The chain uses TRBV19 and TRBJ1-1; a possible D gene is TRBD1 (5 bases). From germline, CDR1 is LNHDA and CDR2 SQIVND (reference sequence). The CDR3 covers 12 residues. V lost 3 bases and J lost 7, with 9 bases in between. The CDR3 DNA sequence: TGTGCCAGTAGTATCGAGGGACTTGAAGCTTTCTTT. It encodes CASSIEGLEAFF.

The chain employs TRBV5-4 and TRBJ2-7, with TRBD1 matching over 11 bases. V shed 4 bases and J 2 bases; nucleotides not matched to a gene: 5. The length of the CDR3 is 15 residues. Germline CDR1 and CDR2: SGHNT and YYREEE (reference sequence). The CDR3 DNA sequence: TGTGCCAGCAGCCCGGGACAGGGGGGAACCTACGAGCAGTACTTC. Protein product: CASSPGQGGTYEQYF.

The V and J genes are TRBV19 and TRBJ1-1; D call uncertain. Trimming left V 7 bases short and J 3 bases short, with 15 bases between. Germline CDR1 reads LNHDA; CDR2 reads SQIVND (reference sequence). The CDR3 is 14 residues long. CDR3 nucleotides: TGTGCCAGTACCCGAGACCGGAGGGACACTGAAGCTTTCTTT. This sequence encodes CASTRDRRDTEAFF.

The chain combines TRBV11-2 with TRBJ2-5; D gene ambiguous. The CDR3 is 12 residues long. Germline loops: CDR1 SGHAT, CDR2 FQNNGV. Deletions cut 5 bases from V and 7 bases from J, with 11 bases between. CDR3 DNA: TGTGCCAGCAGCCCTCGTTTGGGGACCCAGTACTTC. It translates to CASSPRLGTQYF.

The V call is TRBV28, the J call TRBJ1-2, with D uncertain. The V gene lost 4 bases and the J gene lost 7 bases, with 10 bases spanning the gap. This CDR3 region has 12 residues. The germline V gene has CDR1 MDHEN and CDR2 SYDVKM. The CDR3 DNA follows: TGTGCCAGCAGTTACGGCACAATTGGCTACACCTTC. It specifies CASSYGTIGYTF.

V is TRBV6-2 or TRBV6-3 and J is TRBJ2-1; TRBD2 matches 10 bases. The J segment lost 4 bases and the V segment lost 4 bases, leaving 7 bases of the junction unmatched. Per germline, CDR1 MNHEY and CDR2 SVGEGT. The CDR3 runs to 16 residues. The CDR3 is CASSSLRAGGYNEQFF. The DNA for the CDR3 is TGTGCCAGCAGTTCCCTGCGAGCGGGGGGGTACAATGAGCAGTTCTTC.

J is TRBJ1-1 and V is TRBV4-1, with a weak D call TRBD1 (6 bases). From germline, CDR1 is MGHRA and CDR2 YSYEKL. This CDR3 region has 14 residues. V was pared by 3 bases and J by 5 bases, with 13 bases between. The CDR3 region has the DNA TGCGCCAGCAGCCACCCAGGGGCTGGGACTGAAGCTTTCTTT. Encoded protein: CASSHPGAGTEAFF.

The chain couples TRBV7-9 to TRBJ2-4; possible D gene TRBD1, 5 bases. The CDR3 consists of 14 residues. Germline V gene sequence: CDR1 SEHNR, CDR2 FQNEAQ (reference sequence). V lost 5 bases, J lost 7 bases, and 15 bases lay in between. The CDR3 protein is CASSTPRTPNIQYF. The CDR3 DNA is TGTGCCAGCAGCACACCCAGGACACCCAACATTCAGTACTTC.

The chain uses TRBV14 and TRBJ1-1; 7 bases line up with TRBD1. Trimming removed 3 bases from V and 2 bases from J; junction bases left unmatched: 6. The CDR3 extends over 15 amino acids. From germline, CDR1 is SGHDN and CDR2 FVKESK. In DNA, the CDR3 is TGTGCCAGCAGCCACACTACAGGGGATAACACTGAAGCTTTCTTT. Translating gives CASSHTTGDNTEAFF.

The chain joins TRBV6-5 to TRBJ1-1; 7 bases agree with TRBD1. Germline V gives CDR1 MNHEY, CDR2 SVGAGI. There are 15 residues in the CDR3. V dropped 0 bases and J dropped 5; count of bases not matched to a gene: 6. CDR3 residues: CASSYSRQGWTEAFF. As DNA, the CDR3 is TGTGCCAGCAGTTACTCCCGACAGGGATGGACTGAAGCTTTCTTT.

The rearrangement links TRBV12-3 or TRBV12-4 to TRBJ2-4; D not resolved. CDR3 length: 14 residues. The V gene lost 5 bases and the J gene lost 7 bases, with 15 bases spanning the gap. In nucleotides, the CDR3 is TGTGCCAGCAGTCCCCGGGCAGACGGGAACATTCAGTACTTC. Encoded protein: CASSPRADGNIQYF.

V and J are TRBV3-1 and TRBJ1-1; D not resolved. This CDR3 is built from 14 residues. Trimming took 1 base from V and 7 from J, leaving 13 bases between them. Germline assignment: CDR1 LGHDT and CDR2 YNNKEL (reference sequence). CDR3 loop: CASSQGLGGFEAFF. The CDR3 bases are TGTGCCAGCAGCCAAGGACTCGGAGGCTTTGAAGCTTTCTTT.

The V call is TRBV6-1, the J call TRBJ2-3; 8 positions match TRBD1. Germline V lookup: CDR1 MNHNS, CDR2 SASEGT. Trimming removed 6 bases from V and 0 bases from J; junction bases left unmatched: 14. The CDR3 has 18 amino acids. The CDR3 DNA reads as TGTGCCAGCAGACCCTATCCAGGGGGCATGCATAGCACAGATACGCAGTATTTT. Its protein is CASRPYPGGMHSTDTQYF.

This clonotype was seen only once. The genes are TRBV23-1 and TRBJ2-6; D may match TRBD1 or TRBD2 (5 bases each). TRBV23-1 is an open reading frame, and its role is uncertain. This CDR3 region has 19 residues. V lost 4 bases and J lost 2, with 21 bases in between. The chain's CDR3 is CASSRTAARVVPGANVLTF. The CDR3 DNA sequence: TGCGCCAGCAGTCGTACAGCGGCCAGGGTCGTCCCTGGGGCCAACGTCCTGACTTTC.